The subject of this entry is one T cell receptor beta chain. This specimen belongs to a study of blood T cell repertoires in COVID-19. CDR3 size: 15 residues. The V end lost 4 bases, the J end lost 4 bases, and 16 bases lay between the germline ends. Germline V gives CDR1 LGHDT, CDR2 YNNKEL (reference sequence). Some clones are missing from TCRdb's copy, which holds only in-frame ones; the method was immunoSEQ multiplex PCR. This table holds about 99,000 clones, about 90% found once. Sequencing input: peripheral blood. This TCR derives from a woman aged 60-70 years with acute or convalescent COVID-19. This chain uses TRBV3-1 (or the pseudogene TRBV3-2) with TRBJ1-2; D may be TRBD1 (5 bases). The CDR3 loop reads CASSPQVGDFYGYTF. CDR3 sequence (DNA): TGTGCCAGCAGCCCCCAGGTGGGGGACTTCTATGGCTACACCTTC.